This entry describes one TCR beta chain. Its cognate antigen is unknown. TCRdb used MiXCR to reprocess the 5' RACE reads, holding one entry per CDR3 protein. Among more than 600,000 distinct CDR3 sequences listed, under 20% were seen once. From germline, CDR1 is SGHRS and CDR2 YFSETQ. Germline trimming cut 6 bases from V and 6 bases from J; bases unmatched to any gene: 13. This CDR3 is built from 15 residues. The data stem from a study of CD8 T cells in ankylosing spondylitis. Whole-study results and caveats: Ankylosing spondylitis blood appeared to be characterized by a TCR beta motif of under ten highly homologous variants.

This TCR derives from a male donor with ankylosing spondylitis. The chain employs TRBV5-1 and TRBJ2-7; TRBD1 agrees at 9 bases. Sequenced: blood, either unsorted or a sorted T cell fraction (not recorded which). The CDR3 bases are TGCGCCAGCAATCCTGGACAGGGGCGGTTCGGCGAGCAGTACTTC. It translates to CASNPGQGRFGEQYF.